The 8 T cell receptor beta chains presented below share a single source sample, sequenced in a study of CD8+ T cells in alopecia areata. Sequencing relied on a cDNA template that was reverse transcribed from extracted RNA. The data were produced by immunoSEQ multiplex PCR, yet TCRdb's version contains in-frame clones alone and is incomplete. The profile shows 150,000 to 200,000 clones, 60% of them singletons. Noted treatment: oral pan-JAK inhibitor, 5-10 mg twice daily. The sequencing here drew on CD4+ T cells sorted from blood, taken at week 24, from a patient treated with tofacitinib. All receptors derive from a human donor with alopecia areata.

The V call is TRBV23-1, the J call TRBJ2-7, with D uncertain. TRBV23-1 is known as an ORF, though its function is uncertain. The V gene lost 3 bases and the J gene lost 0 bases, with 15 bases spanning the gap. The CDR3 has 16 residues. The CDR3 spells CASSQSLFISSYEQYF. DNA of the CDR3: TGCGCCAGCAGTCAGTCGCTCTTCATCAGCTCCTACGAGCAGTACTTC.

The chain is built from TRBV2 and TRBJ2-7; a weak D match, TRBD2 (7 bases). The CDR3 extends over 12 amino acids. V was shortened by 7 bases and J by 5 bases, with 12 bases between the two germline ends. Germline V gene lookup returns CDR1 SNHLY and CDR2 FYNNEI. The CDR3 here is CASTPGGDEQYF. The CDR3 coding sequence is TGTGCCAGCACCCCGGGGGGCGACGAGCAGTACTTC.

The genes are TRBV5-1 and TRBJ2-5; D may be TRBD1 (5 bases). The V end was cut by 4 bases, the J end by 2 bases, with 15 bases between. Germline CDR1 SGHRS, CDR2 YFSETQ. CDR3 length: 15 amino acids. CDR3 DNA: TGCGCCAGCAGCCTCGGACACTACTATCAAGAGACCCAGTACTTC. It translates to CASSLGHYYQETQYF.

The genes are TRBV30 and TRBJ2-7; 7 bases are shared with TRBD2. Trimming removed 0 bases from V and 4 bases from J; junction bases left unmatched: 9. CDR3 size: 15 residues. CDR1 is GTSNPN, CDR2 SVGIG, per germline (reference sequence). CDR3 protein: CAWSVGGTTGYEQYF. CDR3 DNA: TGTGCCTGGAGTGTGGGAGGGACCACTGGGTACGAGCAGTACTTC.

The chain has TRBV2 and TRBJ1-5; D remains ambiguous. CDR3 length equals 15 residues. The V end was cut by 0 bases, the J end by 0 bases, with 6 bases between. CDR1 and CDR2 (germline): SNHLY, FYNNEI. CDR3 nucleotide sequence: TGTGCCAGCAGTGAAGCAGGCTATAGCAATCAGCCCCAGCATTTT. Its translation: CASSEAGYSNQPQHF.

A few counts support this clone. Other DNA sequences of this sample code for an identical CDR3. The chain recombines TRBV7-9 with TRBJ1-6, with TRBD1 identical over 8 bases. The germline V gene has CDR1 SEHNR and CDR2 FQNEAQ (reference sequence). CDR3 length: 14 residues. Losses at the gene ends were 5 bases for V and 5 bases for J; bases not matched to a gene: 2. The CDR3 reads CASSRGQDNSPLHF. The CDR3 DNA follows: TGTGCCAGCAGCCGGGGACAGGATAATTCACCCCTCCACTTT.

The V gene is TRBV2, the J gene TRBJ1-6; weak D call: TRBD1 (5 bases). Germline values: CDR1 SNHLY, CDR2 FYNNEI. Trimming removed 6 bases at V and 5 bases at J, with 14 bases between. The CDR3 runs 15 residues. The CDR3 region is CASRIDRANNSPLHF. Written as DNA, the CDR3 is TGTGCCAGCAGGATCGACAGAGCTAATAATTCACCCCTCCACTTT.

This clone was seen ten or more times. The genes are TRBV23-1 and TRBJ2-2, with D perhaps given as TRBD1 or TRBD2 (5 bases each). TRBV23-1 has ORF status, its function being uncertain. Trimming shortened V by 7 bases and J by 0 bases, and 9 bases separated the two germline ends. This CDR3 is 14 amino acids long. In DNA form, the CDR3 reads TGCGCCAGCACCCGGGGACCGAACACCGGGGAGCTGTTTTTT. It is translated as CASTRGPNTGELFF.